This T cell receptor beta chain was recorded in a study of T cell responses to AZD1222 COVID-19 vaccine. Germline V CDR1 and CDR2: SGHVS, FQNEAQ. The CDR3 is 15 amino acids. The V end was cut by 8 bases, the J end by 0 bases, with 17 bases between. Study-wide points: Most donors were white British, females outnumbered males, and clonal diversity was possibly underestimated. The peak T cell response came first, and repertoires were sampled only after it. Baseline seropositivity characterized only a handful of AZD1222 recipients.

TCRdb's copy holds only in-frame clones and misses some; the assay was immunoSEQ multiplex PCR. The sample lists around 99,000 clones, 75% to 90% occurring once. As to this clone: The antigen is unknown.

The sample here was peripheral blood, taken on day 0 of AZD1222 vaccination. The rearrangement uses TRBV7-8 and TRBJ2-7; D is perhaps TRBD1 (6 bases). The sequence came from an adult in good health. The CDR3 here is CASYRGGDTSYEQYF. CDR3 nucleotides: TGTGCCAGCTACCGTGGGGGCGATACCTCCTACGAGCAGTACTTC.